A selection of T cell receptor beta chains follows, all from one sample in a study of a mutant IDH1 vaccine in newly diagnosed glioma. Antigens of these TCRs are unknown. Clones were read by immunoSEQ multiplex PCR, and TCRdb kept only the in-frame ones, dropping some. Counted here are about 24,000 clones, roughly 82% occurring once; the ten biggest clones make up 3.8%. The specimen comprised PBMCs, sampled from a glioma patient whose treatment included an IDH1 peptide vaccine. These receptors were obtained from a man aged 35 to 55 with glioma. Some clones in this sample may be carry-over from other donors' samples. Each CDR3 is given with its conserved first and last residue. The order of the fields is clone size, V gene, D gene, J gene, CDR3 DNA, CDR3 protein. D genes are given only for firm matches. Size values are once, few and many counts, or a class for expanded clones, and some rows have none.

size: few
V: TRBV4-3
D: TRBD1
J: TRBJ2-4
DNA: TGCGCCAGCAGCCAACTGGACAGGCAAATTCAGTACTTC
CDR3: CASSQLDRQIQYF

size: .
V: TRBV4-1
D: .
J: TRBJ2-7
DNA: TGCGCCAGCGGACAGAACTACGAGCAGTACTTC
CDR3: CASGQNYEQYF

size: .
V: TRBV7-9
D: .
J: TRBJ1-1
DNA: TGTGCCAGCAGCTTCGCATGGAACACTGAAGCTTTCTTT
CDR3: CASSFAWNTEAFF

size: .
V: TRBV2
D: .
J: TRBJ2-1
DNA: TGTGCCAGCAGTATTTCCAGCAATGAGCAGTTCTTC
CDR3: CASSISSNEQFF

size: .
V: TRBV27
D: .
J: TRBJ2-6
DNA: TGTGCCAGCAAATCTGGGGCCAACGTCCTGACTTTC
CDR3: CASKSGANVLTF

size: .
V: TRBV5-4
D: TRBD1
J: TRBJ1-1
DNA: TGTGCCAGCAGCCCCGACAGGGGGCAAGCCTTGAACACTGAAGCTTTCTTT
CDR3: CASSPDRGQALNTEAFF

size: .
V: TRBV9
D: .
J: TRBJ2-5
DNA: TGTGCCAGCAGCGTAGGCGGGGCTACCAAAGAGACCCAGTACTTC
CDR3: CASSVGGATKETQYF

size: .
V: TRBV5-6
D: TRBD1
J: TRBJ1-2
DNA: TGTGCCAGCAGCATCAGGGGGCGCGGCTATGGCTACACCTTC
CDR3: CASSIRGRGYGYTF

size: .
V: TRBV2
D: .
J: TRBJ2-7
DNA: TGTGCCAGCAATAAACAGGGAGGCATAATAGGCGAGCAGTACTTC
CDR3: CASNKQGGIIGEQYF

size: .
V: TRBV2
D: TRBD2
J: TRBJ2-2
DNA: TGTGCCAGCAGGAGACTAGCGGGGAACACCGGGGAGCTGTTTTTT
CDR3: CASRRLAGNTGELFF

size: .
V: TRBV15
D: .
J: TRBJ2-3
DNA: TGTGCCACCCAACATCTTAGCACAGATACGCAGTATTTT
CDR3: CATQHLSTDTQYF

size: once
V: TRBV14
D: .
J: TRBJ2-2
DNA: TGTGCCAGCAGCCAAGGGCTCTACACCGGGGAGCTGTTTTTT
CDR3: CASSQGLYTGELFF

size: .
V: TRBV6-5
D: .
J: TRBJ2-7
DNA: TGTGCCAGCAGGCCGGATTTCGGGGGATCCTACGAGCAGTACTTC
CDR3: CASRPDFGGSYEQYF

size: .
V: TRBV6-1
D: TRBD1
J: TRBJ2-2
DNA: TGTGCCAGCAGTGTCGGGACAGGGGACACCGGGGAGCTGTTTTTT
CDR3: CASSVGTGDTGELFF

size: .
V: TRBV2
D: TRBD1
J: TRBJ2-3
DNA: TGTGCCAGCGGGACAGGGGGCAGAGATACGCAGTATTTT
CDR3: CASGTGGRDTQYF

size: .
V: TRBV5-1
D: TRBD1
J: TRBJ1-2
DNA: TGCGCCAGCAGCTCGAAACAGGGGGCTGTAAGTCATGGCTACACCTTC
CDR3: CASSSKQGAVSHGYTF

size: .
V: TRBV28
D: .
J: TRBJ2-5
DNA: TGTGCCAGCAGTTCCCGTCGAGGGGGGGTGGAGACCCAGTACTTC
CDR3: CASSSRRGGVETQYF

size: few
V: TRBV25-1
D: TRBD1
J: TRBJ2-1
DNA: TGTGCCAGCAGACCGGGACAGGGGGGAGCTGAGCAGTTCTTC
CDR3: CASRPGQGGAEQFF

size: .
V: TRBV7-6
D: .
J: TRBJ1-1
DNA: TGTGCCAGCAGCTCACGGACTACCTCTCCTTGGAACACTGAAGCTTTCTTT
CDR3: CASSSRTTSPWNTEAFF

size: .
V: TRBV5-6
D: .
J: TRBJ1-4
DNA: TGTGCCAGCAGCTTGGAGGCAGGGCGGGGAATGGGGGAAAAACTGTTTTTT
CDR3: CASSLEAGRGMGEKLFF

size: .
V: TRBV10-3
D: TRBD1
J: TRBJ1-2
DNA: TGTGCCATCAGTGAGTCGGGGGACAGGTACTATGGCTACACCTTC
CDR3: CAISESGDRYYGYTF

size: few
V: TRBV19
D: TRBD1
J: TRBJ2-5
DNA: TGTGCCAGTAGTATAGACGGGACAGTAAGGGAGACCCAGTACTTC
CDR3: CASSIDGTVRETQYF

size: .
V: TRBV10-3
D: TRBD2
J: TRBJ2-5
DNA: TGTGCCATCAGTGAGTCGACTAGCGTCCAAGAGACCCAGTACTTC
CDR3: CAISESTSVQETQYF

size: .
V: TRBV7-9
D: TRBD1
J: TRBJ1-2
DNA: TGTGCCAGCAGCACCCGGACAGGGTTAGGCTATGGCTACACCTTC
CDR3: CASSTRTGLGYGYTF

size: .
V: TRBV5-1
D: .
J: TRBJ1-6
DNA: TGCGCCAGCAGGCAAGGGTCGAGCTCCTATAATTCACCCCTCCACTTT
CDR3: CASRQGSSSYNSPLHF

size: .
V: TRBV6-5
D: .
J: TRBJ1-1
DNA: TGTGCCACCGGGGGGGCAAGGTTCACTGAAGCTTTCTTT
CDR3: CATGGARFTEAFF

size: .
V: TRBV5-6
D: .
J: TRBJ2-3
DNA: TGTGCCAGCAGCTTGCGGGGAGTCGGCACAGATACGCAGTATTTT
CDR3: CASSLRGVGTDTQYF

size: .
V: TRBV2
D: TRBD1
J: TRBJ1-2
DNA: TGTGCCAGCAGGGACAGGAGTACTAACTATGGCTACACCTTC
CDR3: CASRDRSTNYGYTF

size: few
V: TRBV29-1
D: TRBD2
J: TRBJ2-2
DNA: TGCAGCGGGGAAGCTAGCGGGGGCACCGGGGAGCTGTTTTTT
CDR3: CSGEASGGTGELFF

size: .
V: TRBV7-8
D: TRBD1
J: TRBJ1-4
DNA: TGTGCCAGCAGCTTAGGATCAGGGGGAGGTGAAAAACTGTTTTTT
CDR3: CASSLGSGGGEKLFF

size: .
V: TRBV30
D: .
J: TRBJ1-6
DNA: TGTGCCTGGACTAATCAGGGAGGATCACCCCTCCACTTT
CDR3: CAWTNQGGSPLHF

size: .
V: TRBV4-1
D: .
J: TRBJ2-1
DNA: TGCGCCAGCAGCCAGCTCCCGGCGAGCGGCAGCTCCTACAATGAGCAGTTCTTC
CDR3: CASSQLPASGSSYNEQFF

size: .
V: TRBV7-9
D: .
J: TRBJ1-4
DNA: TGTGCCAGCAGCTTAGAACAGGGTAATGAAAAACTGTTTTTT
CDR3: CASSLEQGNEKLFF

size: .
V: TRBV5-1
D: .
J: TRBJ1-5
DNA: TGCGCCAGCAGCCGGGACGGCTCCTCGCGAAATCAGCCCCAGCATTTT
CDR3: CASSRDGSSRNQPQHF

size: .
V: TRBV5-4
D: .
J: TRBJ1-4
DNA: TGTGCCAGCAGCTTGGGTTGGGGTGCGGATGAAAAACTGTTTTTT
CDR3: CASSLGWGADEKLFF

size: .
V: TRBV6-6
D: TRBD2
J: TRBJ2-5
DNA: TGTGCCAGCAGGGCGGGGGGGTCGGAGACCCAGTACTTC
CDR3: CASRAGGSETQYF

size: once
V: TRBV6-5
D: .
J: TRBJ1-2
DNA: TGTGCCAGCAGTCCCGGGACCCACTTGGGGTATGGCTACACCTTC
CDR3: CASSPGTHLGYGYTF

size: .
V: TRBV10-3
D: .
J: TRBJ1-1
DNA: TGTGCCATCAGAGCGTCTGGGGAAGCTTTCTTT
CDR3: CAIRASGEAFF

size: .
V: TRBV7-8
D: .
J: TRBJ1-4
DNA: TGTGCCAGCAGCTTCGGACGGACTAGTAGTGCAACTAATGAAAAACTGTTTTTT
CDR3: CASSFGRTSSATNEKLFF

size: .
V: TRBV19
D: .
J: TRBJ1-2
DNA: TGTGCCAGTAGTGGGGCAGGACGTGGCTACACCTTC
CDR3: CASSGAGRGYTF

size: once
V: TRBV7-3
D: .
J: TRBJ1-1
DNA: TGTGCCAGCAGTCGAGGGAACACTGAAGCTTTCTTT
CDR3: CASSRGNTEAFF

size: .
V: TRBV6-4
D: TRBD2
J: TRBJ2-3
DNA: TGTGCCAGCAGTGACTCGACTAGCGGGGGGGGCACAGATACGCAGTATTTT
CDR3: CASSDSTSGGGTDTQYF